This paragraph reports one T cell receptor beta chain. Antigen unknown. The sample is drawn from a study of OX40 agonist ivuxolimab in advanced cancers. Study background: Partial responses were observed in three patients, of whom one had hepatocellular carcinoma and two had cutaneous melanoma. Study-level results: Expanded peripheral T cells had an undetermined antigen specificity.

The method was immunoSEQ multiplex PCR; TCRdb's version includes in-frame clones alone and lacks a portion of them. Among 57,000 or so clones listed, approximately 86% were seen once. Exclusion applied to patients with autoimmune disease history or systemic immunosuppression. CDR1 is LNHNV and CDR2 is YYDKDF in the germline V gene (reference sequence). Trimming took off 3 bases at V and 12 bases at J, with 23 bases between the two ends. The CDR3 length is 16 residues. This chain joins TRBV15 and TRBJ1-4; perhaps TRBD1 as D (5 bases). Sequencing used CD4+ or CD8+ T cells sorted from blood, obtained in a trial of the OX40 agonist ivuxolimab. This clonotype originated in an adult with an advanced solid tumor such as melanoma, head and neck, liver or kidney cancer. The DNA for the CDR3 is TGTGCCACCAGCAGCCCCAGCGGCAGGGTAGGTCGAGAACTGTTTTTT. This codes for CATSSPSGRVGRELFF.